The sample holds one count of the clone carrying this TCR beta chain. Its specificity is not known. The PCR was carried out with 60 Vbeta primers and 13 Jbeta primers. The table came from immunoSEQ multiplex PCR; TCRdb's copy has only in-frame clones and leaves some out. This table has 85,000 to 130,000 clones, around 80% appearing once. The data are from a study of cytomegalovirus exposure and HLA in healthy donors. The study's findings and limits: Later analysis indicated greater clonal expansion among HLA-associated TCR beta chains than among equally common other chains. Follow-up analysis seemed to connect common viral pathogens with several of the most significant clusters identified.

The CDR3 runs 14 residues. Germline CDR1 reads SEHNR; CDR2 reads FQNEAQ (reference sequence). The V gene lost 5 bases and the J gene lost 6 bases, with 16 bases spanning the gap. Sequencing used PBMCs. The origin of this receptor is a woman aged 40 to 50 in good health and CMV-seronegative. The chain couples TRBV7-9 to TRBJ1-1, with TRBD1 as a possible D gene (5 bases). CDR3 in DNA: TGTGCCAGCAGCCCGGACATCTGGGCGCCTGAAGCTTTCTTT. As protein: CASSPDIWAPEAFF. Combining the CDR3 with reference TRBV7-9 and TRBJ1-1 gives the whole variable domain DTGVSQNPRHKITKRGQNVTFRCDPISEHNRLYWYRQTLGQGPEFLTYFQNEAQLEKSRLLSDRFSAERPKGSFSTLEIQRTEQGDSAMYLCASSPDIWAPEAFFGQGTRLTVV.